Here is one TCR beta chain with its context. It has no known antigen specificity. The library was generated by the immunoSEQ multiplex PCR assay. A mixture of 60 forward primers for TCR Vbeta segments and 13 reverse primers for TCR Jbeta segments was used in the multiplex PCR. The CDR3 region of rearranged TCR beta genes was amplified from genomic DNA by a multiplex PCR assay. On the Illumina HiSeq System, the amplified TCR beta libraries were sequenced as 87-base-pair reads. The paper's data handling went like this. Across the 500 to 750 repertoires, a later analysis counted tens of millions of unique TCR beta chains, 9.5 million to 12 million of which were shared by at least two donors. To remove PCR and sequencing errors, raw reads were error-corrected and collapsed into unique sequences using a nearest-neighbor algorithm that merged closely related sequences. CDR3 sequences were aligned to IMGT reference sequences to assign V, D and J gene segments. For a sequence to be retained, at least a six-nucleotide match to both a V gene segment and a J gene segment was required. A rearrangement counted as productive if the CDR3 had no stop codons and remained in frame with V and J, and every other rearrangement counted as non-productive. Following IMGT convention, CDR3 was defined as the stretch from the second conserved V-encoded cysteine up to the conserved J-encoded phenylalanine. The earlier analysis of approximately 590 of the donors excluded any sequence lacking an unambiguous match to a single V gene segment. In an earlier analysis of a few hundred of the donors, V segments were called functional above 56.7% productive rearrangements and were called segregating when the between-donor standard deviation exceeded 5%. To diagnose cytomegalovirus status from the catalog of TCR beta chain sequences, a statistical classification framework was built. In a later analysis, V and J genes were assigned by comparing TCR nucleotide sequences against IMGT/GENE-DB human TR gene sequences. In a later analysis, CDR3 sequences and most-parsimonious VDJ recombination scenarios were assigned using the TCRdist pipeline. In a later analysis, each TCR beta chain was defined by its CDR3 amino acid sequence together with its V-gene family, and reads without a unique V-gene family were excluded. As a way to deal with suspected cross-contamination and a sequencing artifact, a later analysis dropped 500 to 700 nucleotide sequences that were highly shared and had low generation probability. A later analysis calculated a clonal expansion index for each public chain from normalized within-repertoire ranks of inferred template counts. In a later analysis, generation probabilities were computed using a VDJ recombination model fitted to out-of-frame rearrangements, and the results were checked against IGoR. In a later analysis, hypergeometric tests were used to score TCR-TCR, TCR-HLA and TCR-CMV co-occurrence, with a repertoire-size bias correction applied to TCR pairs. A later analysis estimated false discovery rates by permuting HLA or CMV assignments 20 times. In a later analysis, co-occurring TCRs were grouped with DBSCAN, and TCRdist sequence similarity was added when clustering was performed within HLA-allele-positive subsets. Repertoires with fewer than 30,000 or more than 120,000 public chains were left out of co-occurrence clustering, as were four to six repertoires with anomalous nucleotide sharing. As stored in TCRdb, this immuneACCESS dataset retains in-frame rearrangements with V and J assigned. A fraction of the clones does not appear; measured against another copy, unresolved V genes explain less than half of the discrepancy, and the remainder lacks a known reason. V and J calls and clone size are as listed in that table; D and trimming were resolved from the DNA. This sample's table carries 200,000 to 250,000 clones. The ten biggest clones cover more than 0.95% of the sample.

The cohort consisted of hundreds of healthy bone marrow donors. At the time of sampling, every cohort member was nominally healthy, though immune exposures that went unrecorded were likely present. The donor tested CMV seropositive and was one of the 289 seropositive cohort members. A peripheral blood sample was provided by each donor, and peripheral blood mononuclear cells were used for TCR beta sequencing. The Qiagen DNeasy Blood Extraction Kit was used to extract genomic DNA from the blood cell samples. This specimen comes from a study of cytomegalovirus exposure and HLA in healthy donors (dated by TCRdb to 2017 to 2019). Some background on the complete study: An earlier analysis of 550 to 700 of the donors reported 250 to 300 Gb of sequence data and 117 million unique TCR beta sequences from about 200 million T cells. An early release covering some 640 HLA-typed donors comprised 250 to 350 gigabases of sequencing data and approximately 85 million unique TCR sequences. Of the 350 to 400 genotyped donors, roughly 85% fell in the genetic ancestry cluster associated with self-reported Caucasian donors. The study aimed to test whether cataloging public T cell receptors could reveal signatures of past pathogen exposure. The study used immunosequencing to profile the T cell repertoires of hundreds of subjects and linked those repertoires to cytomegalovirus serostatus. In addition to the first cohort of 666 subjects, a separate validation cohort of approximately 110 different subjects was used. To predict cytomegalovirus infection status, the study brought together high-throughput TCR immunosequencing, statistical association of individual TCRs with disease status, and machine learning. A later analysis re-analyzed previously published TCR beta repertoires from roughly 630 donors and added high-resolution HLA genotyping to study TCR occurrence patterns. Rather than drawing on any new phenotypic data, the later analysis identified candidate immune exposures from TCR beta sequences and the way those sequences occurred across donors. To decide whether each TCR beta V gene segment behaved as functional or pseudogenic, an earlier analysis of some 540 of the donors relied on high-throughput TCR beta sequencing. Donor age, sex, ethnicity and CMV serostatus were collected together with the repertoire data. A later genetic analysis used genome-wide SNP genotypes for about 60% of the roughly 700 donors, treating that subset as a discovery cohort. Every repertoire in the discovery cohort had been generated on one and the same sequencing platform. HLA typing included class I and class II loci at four-digit resolution. The number of donors typed differed by locus, with roughly 629-640 for A, B, C, DRB1 and DQB1, around 560 for DQA1, about 610 for DPA1, and around 460 for DPB1. Four to six DR-DQ haplotypes were handled as single units for association and clustering because linkage in the cohort was strong. Across 300 to 400 genotyped donors of the cohort, an average of roughly 200,000 unique TCR beta nucleotide sequences per donor were sequenced, and 15% to 20% of those sequences were non-productive. The investigation overall reported the following: A cluster of highly shared sequence variants was judged likely to be a technical artifact of the sequencing pipeline. An association between a missense DCLRE1C variant and V-gene and J-gene trimming of TCR beta chains was found in a later genetic analysis and replicated in an independent cohort. Correlated functional status among segregating V segments might reflect linkage disequilibrium, but an unknown experimental factor could not be ruled out. Because counts were too low, some 17 rarely observed V segments, including chromosome 9 orphons, were excluded from the earlier analysis of some 590 of the donors. The study listed 164 TCR beta chains as associated with cytomegalovirus. The cohort was sequenced for TCR beta chains only, and without alpha or paired-chain data the features that could be detected were limited. A few of the identified cytomegalovirus-associated TCR beta chains were confirmed in vitro to be specific for cytomegalovirus antigens. The authors suggested that the approach could potentially be generalized to other disease states and immunological phenotypes. In a later analysis, several top co-occurrence clusters were reported to appear linked to parvovirus B19, influenza, CMV and Epstein-Barr virus. Across donors, most TCR sequences were observed very rarely, whereas some public TCRs were present in many individuals. A further reported finding was that TCR beta sequences accurately predicted the HLA-A and HLA-B alleles for most subjects in the first cohort. A later analysis found that most CMV-associated TCR beta chains appeared HLA-restricted, with HLA associations seemingly driven largely by CMV exposure. Because the 87-base-pair reads could not distinguish some IMGT-functional V segments, including TRBV6-2 and TRBV6-3, those segments were excluded. In a later analysis, HLA-associated TCR beta chains showed more clonal expansion and lower generation probabilities than non-associated chains that were equally common. Strong co-occurrence of HLA alleles, especially DR and DQ, made assigning TCR associations to individual alleles difficult. At a false discovery rate of 0.05, a later analysis linked fewer than 20,000 TCR beta sequences to specific HLA alleles. A later analysis found that TCR association rates varied across HLA loci, with DRB1 alleles showing the most associated TCRs and HLA-C alleles the fewest. HLA typing was unavailable for some donors at each locus, so association tests used only the typed subset. CMV serostatus was the only immune exposure information available for the cohort. Roughly uniform sequencing depth across donors was assumed in presence/absence analyses, although this assumption may not hold. A later genetic analysis reported fewer N-insertions in productive TCRs among donors in an Asian-associated ancestry cluster than the roughly 640-donor mean. Broadly in line with IMGT annotations, most TCR beta V segments showed up in productive rearrangements about 90% or about 30% of the time in an earlier analysis of about 500 of the donors. The classifier was reported to diagnose cytomegalovirus status with high specificity and sensitivity in both the original and validation cohorts.

Cut back by 10 bases and 1 base, the V and J ends lie 13 bases apart. As encoded in the germline V gene (reference sequence), CDR1 is LNHDA while CDR2 is SQIVND. The CDR3, cysteine through phenylalanine, is 13 amino acids long. Left in the record is the CDR3 DNA by itself, 39 bases read in frame from the first base. Sequences were obtained from PBMCs. This receptor was taken from a girl aged 2 to 9 in good health and CMV-seropositive. This chain joins TRBV19 to TRBJ1-1; TRBD1 is a weak D gene call, 5 bases matching. The CDR3 has the sequence CATEKQANTEAFF. The DNA reads TGTGCCACCGAAAAACAGGCGAACACTGAAGCTTTCTTT.